The source of this T cell receptor beta chain is a study of CD8 T cells in Susac syndrome. Findings of the study overall: It was acknowledged in the study that the number of individuals who were included in its TCR sequencing and HLA analysis was relatively small.

RNA totalling roughly 0.5 to 1 ug underwent reverse transcription with random hexamers. Across 54 Vbeta and 13 Jbeta, TCR beta CDR3 was amplified with immunoSEQ multiplex PCR. From the immunoSEQ multiplex PCR reads, TCRdb called clonotypes with MiXCR, one entry per CDR3 protein. The table lists about 190,000 distinct CDR3 sequences, under 95% of them singletons. Sequencing of TCR beta drew on CD8+ and CD4+ T cells from blood. Healthy donors served as the controls. They were matched for age and sex. Note on this clonotype: What it binds is unknown.

The CDR3 loop spans 14 amino acids. V shed 4 bases, J shed 7 bases, and the junction held 9 bases outside the gene matches. Germline lookup yields CDR1 ENHRY and CDR2 SYGVKD. The rearrangement links TRBV10-3 to TRBJ1-1; 7 positions agree with TRBD1. The clonotype comes from a human donor in good health. The sequencing input was CD4+ T cells from PBMCs. The CDR3 sequence: CAISAPGGKGEAFF. In DNA, the CDR3 is TGTGCCATCAGTGCTCCAGGGGGTAAGGGTGAAGCTTTCTTT.